This entry lists 23 T cell receptor beta chains sequenced from one sample in a study of T-cell reconstitution after alpha-beta-depleted transplantation in children. This sample's TCRbeta library carried unique molecular identifier barcodes. TCRdb re-called the PCR reads through MiXCR, storing one row per CDR3 protein. This table has about 610,000 distinct CDR3 sequences, about 10% appearing once. The sample here was PBMCs from the stem cell graft donor, taken from the stem cell graft. These receptors came from a human donor who donated a stem cell graft to a child with acute myeloid leukemia.

V gene TRBV6-5 combines with J gene TRBJ1-4, with a possible D match to TRBD1 (5 bases). V lost 4 bases to trimming and J lost 7 bases, with 10 bases between them. CDR1 MNHEY and CDR2 SVGAGI come from the germline V gene. The CDR3 has 13 amino acids. The CDR3 nucleotides read TGTGCCAGCAGTTGGATAAGGGGTGAAAAACTGTTTTTT. The encoded protein is CASSWIRGEKLFF.

This clonotype showed up just a few times. It may be a read error: a sequence one base away is much more abundant. V usage is TRBV20-1 and J usage is TRBJ2-7; 8 positions agree with TRBD2. The germline V gene encodes CDR1 DFQATT and CDR2 SNEGSKA (reference sequence). The CDR3 runs 18 residues. V gave up 1 base and J gave up 3 bases; unmatched junction bases: 17. The DNA of the CDR3 is TGCAGTGCTAGAGCTCCGGCCGTATCCGGGACTAGGAACTACGAGCAGTACTTC. Translating gives CSARAPAVSGTRNYEQYF.

In this sample, this clonotype turned up a few times. The genes are TRBV20-1 and TRBJ1-1; 9 bases map to TRBD1. V dropped 8 bases and J dropped 7; count of bases not matched to a gene: 8. The CDR3 covers 12 residues. The germline gives CDR1 DFQATT, CDR2 SNEGSKA (reference sequence). This chain's CDR3 is CSTYRGQVEAFF. Written as DNA, the CDR3 is TGCAGTACTTACAGGGGGCAGGTTGAAGCTTTCTTT.

This clonotype occurred many times. This chain joins TRBV20-1 and TRBJ2-3, with 9 bases identical to TRBD2. Germline CDR1 DFQATT, CDR2 SNEGSKA (reference sequence). The CDR3 is 18 residues long. The V and J ends lost 0 bases and 6 bases, in that order; junction bases with no gene match: 16. The CDR3 DNA reads TGCAGTGCTAGAGATAACGAACTAGCGGGCAAACCCGAGGATACGCAGTATTTT. Protein sequence: CSARDNELAGKPEDTQYF.

This clonotype was seen ten or more times. The chain joins TRBV30 to TRBJ2-7, with TRBD2 identical over 8 bases. The CDR3 sequence is 13 residues long. Germline V gives CDR1 GTSNPN, CDR2 SVGIG (reference sequence). V shed 4 bases and J 11 bases; nucleotides not matched to a gene: 13. This CDR3 reads CAWKRASGWEEYF. The CDR3 DNA sequence: TGTGCCTGGAAGCGGGCTAGCGGGTGGGAGGAGTACTTC.

This clonotype occurred a few times. J is TRBJ1-4 and V is TRBV28; TRBD1 matches 7 bases. Germline assignment: CDR1 MDHEN and CDR2 SYDVKM. V lost 6 bases to trimming and J lost 10 bases; unmatched junction nucleotides: 5. The CDR3 extends over 12 amino acids. The CDR3 DNA sequence: TGTGCCAGCAGATCGGACAGGTCAAAACTGTTTTTT. This encodes CASRSDRSKLFF.

The chain couples TRBV7-3 to TRBJ2-1, with 7 bases aligning to TRBD2. There are 12 residues in the CDR3. The germline CDR1 and CDR2 sequences are SGHTA and FQGTGA. Trimming cost V 8 bases and J 7 bases; bases outside gene matches: 5. Written as DNA, the CDR3 is TGTGCCAGCGGGAGGGCCGGTAATGAGCAGTTCTTC. Amino acids: CASGRAGNEQFF.

This clonotype was counted between two and nine times. CDR3 amino acids: CATSRAGIQSYEQYF. CDR3 in DNA: TGTGCCACCAGCAGGGCGGGAATACAGTCCTACGAGCAGTACTTC. The rearrangement links TRBV15 to TRBJ2-7; possible D gene TRBD2, 6 bases. V dropped 3 bases and J dropped 1 base, with 13 bases sitting between them. This CDR3 is 15 amino acids long. In germline, CDR1 is LNHNV, CDR2 YYDKDF (reference sequence).

The chain uses TRBV29-1 and TRBJ1-2; tentatively, D is TRBD1 (6 bases). Germline V lookup: CDR1 SQVTM, CDR2 ANQGSEA. V dropped 1 base and J dropped 5 bases, with 8 bases sitting between them. The CDR3 is 12 residues long. CDR3 sequence: CSVEAGVYGYTF. The CDR3 DNA reads TGCAGCGTTGAAGCAGGGGTGTATGGCTACACCTTC.

The J gene is TRBJ1-1, the V gene TRBV29-1; 7 positions match TRBD1. The CDR3 sequence is 16 residues long. With V trimmed by 7 bases and J by 1 base, 15 bases remained unmatched. Germline CDR1 SQVTM, CDR2 ANQGSEA. The CDR3 region is CSGIFTGARPNTEAFF. The DNA for the CDR3 is TGCAGCGGCATATTCACAGGGGCCCGACCGAACACTGAAGCTTTCTTT.

This clonotype was recorded at least ten times. The chain employs TRBV5-5 and TRBJ1-1; 8 nucleotides match TRBD1. The CDR3 has 14 residues. The V gene end was trimmed by 3 bases and the J gene end by 5 bases; junction bases not matched to a gene: 6. CDR1 SGHKS and CDR2 YYEKEE come from the germline V gene (reference sequence). CDR3 in DNA: TGTGCCAGCAGCTCTGACAGGGGAAGAACTGAAGCTTTCTTT. Its protein product is CASSSDRGRTEAFF.

A few counts support this clonotype. V usage is TRBV5-1 and J usage is TRBJ2-3; D remains ambiguous. The germline V gene encodes CDR1 SGHRS and CDR2 YFSETQ. The CDR3 is 16 residues long. V lost 0 bases, J lost 2 bases, and 13 bases lay in between. The CDR3 nucleotides are TGCGCCAGCAGCTTGGACCCAGGACCAAACACAGATACGCAGTATTTT. This sequence encodes CASSLDPGPNTDTQYF.

This clonotype has a count of ten or more. The V call is TRBV19, the J call TRBJ1-1; possible D gene TRBD1, 5 bases. The CDR3 totals 16 residues. Trimming shortened V by 1 base and J by 5 bases, and 17 bases separated the two germline ends. The germline V gene has CDR1 LNHDA and CDR2 SQIVND (reference sequence). This CDR3 is CASSIGGLLRGTEAFF. In nucleotides, the CDR3 is TGTGCCAGTAGTATAGGTGGACTTTTAAGGGGAACTGAAGCTTTCTTT.

The V and J genes are TRBV4-3 and TRBJ2-1; no firm D call. The CDR3 runs 13 residues. Trimming took 2 bases from V and 8 from J, leaving 10 bases between them. In germline, CDR1 is LGHNA, CDR2 YSLEER. The CDR3 bases are TGCGCCAGCAGCCAAATACGTAGGGATGAGCAGTTCTTC. This sequence encodes CASSQIRRDEQFF.

The gene calls are TRBV12-3 or TRBV12-4 and TRBJ1-2; D unresolved. CDR3 size: 13 residues. Trimming removed 2 bases from V and 10 bases from J, with 14 bases in between. CDR3 loop: CASSLQRADDYTF. CDR3 DNA sequence: TGTGCCAGCAGTTTACAGCGGGCGGATGACTACACCTTC.

The V call is TRBV10-1, the J call TRBJ2-5; 7 bases align to TRBD1. Germline lookup yields CDR1 WNHNN and CDR2 SYGVQD (reference sequence). Trimming cost V 8 bases and J 3 bases; bases outside gene matches: 6. The CDR3 is made up of 13 amino acids. CDR3 sequence reads: CASARQGEETQYF. The CDR3 DNA reads as TGCGCCAGCGCCCGCCAGGGGGAAGAGACCCAGTACTTC.

A few counts support this clonotype. The chain recombines TRBV12-3 or TRBV12-4 with TRBJ1-5, with a tentative D call TRBD1 (5 bases). V gave up 6 bases and J gave up 9 bases, with 9 bases separating them. The CDR3 has 11 residues. The DNA for the CDR3 is TGTGCCAGCAGCTGGGGGGGGCCCCAGCATTTT. It specifies CASSWGGPQHF.

The chain uses TRBV12-5 and TRBJ1-2; the D is unclear. V was shortened by 7 bases and J by 14 bases, with 20 bases between the two germline ends. The CDR3 runs 12 residues. CDR1 and CDR2 (germline): LGHNT, FRNRAP. The CDR3 bases are TGTGCTAGTGCCCACGCGGGTGCTGGTTATACCTTC. The encoded protein is CASAHAGAGYTF.

In this sample, this clonotype turned up a few times. This chain uses TRBV20-1 with TRBJ2-7, with D possibly matching TRBD2 (5 bases). Germline V CDR1 and CDR2: DFQATT, SNEGSKA (reference sequence). The CDR3 is 15 amino acids. Trimming left V 5 bases short and J 0 bases short, with 17 bases between. CDR3 nucleotides: TGCAGTGCTTCCGAGGCTGGCGGGTTCTCCTACGAGCAGTACTTC. Translation gives CSASEAGGFSYEQYF.

This clonotype was observed a handful of times. The V gene is TRBV10-3, the J gene TRBJ2-3; D uncertain. Trimming removed 2 bases at V and 0 bases at J, with 6 bases between. CDR3 length: 14 residues. Per germline, CDR1 ENHRY and CDR2 SYGVKD. In DNA form, the CDR3 reads TGTGCCATCAGTGAGACCGCTAGCACAGATACGCAGTATTTT. The encoded protein is CAISETASTDTQYF.

Comment on this clonotype: A read error may account for a junction end that differs from germline. The chain joins TRBV4-3 to TRBJ2-5; 7 nucleotides agree with TRBD2. CDR1 is LGHNA, CDR2 YSLEER, per germline. The CDR3 is 16 amino acids. CDR3: CTSSQSGTRDPETQYF. In nucleotides, the CDR3 is TGCACCAGCAGCCAAAGCGGGACGCGGGATCCAGAGACCCAGTACTTC.

The rearrangement links TRBV12-3 or TRBV12-4 to TRBJ2-7, with 7 bases aligning to TRBD1. V shed 6 bases and J 2 bases; nucleotides not matched to a gene: 7. The CDR3 covers 14 residues. CDR3 bases: TGTGCCAGCAGAAGACAGGGACCCCCCTACGAGCAGTACTTC. The encoded protein is CASRRQGPPYEQYF.

There are a few counts of this clonotype. V and J are TRBV24-1 and TRBJ2-1; no clear D. The CDR3 extends over 13 amino acids. The germline V gene encodes CDR1 KGHDR and CDR2 SFDVKD. Trimming removed 3 bases at V and 4 bases at J, with 6 bases between. CDR3: CATSDLRYNEQFF. CDR3 DNA sequence: TGTGCCACCAGTGATCTGAGATACAATGAGCAGTTCTTC.